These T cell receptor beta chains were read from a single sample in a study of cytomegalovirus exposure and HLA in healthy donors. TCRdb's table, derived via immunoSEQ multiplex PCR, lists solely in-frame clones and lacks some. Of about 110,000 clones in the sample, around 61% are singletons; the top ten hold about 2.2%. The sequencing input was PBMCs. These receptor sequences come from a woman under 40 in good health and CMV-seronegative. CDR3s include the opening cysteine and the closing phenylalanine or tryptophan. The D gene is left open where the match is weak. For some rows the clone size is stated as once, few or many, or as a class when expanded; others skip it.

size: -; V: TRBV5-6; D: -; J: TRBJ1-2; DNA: TGTGCCAGCAGCTTGGCCCGGGGTTTTGGCTACACCTTC; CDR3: CASSLARGFGYTF
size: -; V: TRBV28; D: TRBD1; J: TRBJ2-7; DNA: TGTGCCAGCAGAGGACAGGGAAGCTACGAGCAGTACTTC; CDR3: CASRGQGSYEQYF
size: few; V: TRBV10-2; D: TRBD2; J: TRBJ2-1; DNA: TGCGCCAGCGGTCTAGCGGGTAACAATGAGCAGTTCTTC; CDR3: CASGLAGNNEQFF
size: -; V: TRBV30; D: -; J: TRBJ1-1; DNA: TGTGCCTGGAGTGTACTTCTGAACACTGAAGCTTTCTTT; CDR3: CAWSVLLNTEAFF
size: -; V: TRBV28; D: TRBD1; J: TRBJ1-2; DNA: TGTGCCAGCAGTTTATCCGGGACAGGGGTAGGGTTACAGTATGGCTACACCTTC; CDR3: CASSLSGTGVGLQYGYTF
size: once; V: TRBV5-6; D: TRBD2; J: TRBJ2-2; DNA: TGTGCCAGCAGCGGGGGACTAGCGGGGAACACCGGGGAGCTGTTTTTT; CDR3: CASSGGLAGNTGELFF
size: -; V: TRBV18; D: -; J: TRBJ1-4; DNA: TGTGCCAGCTCCGCAGACTCGAATGAAAAACTGTTTTTT; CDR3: CASSADSNEKLFF
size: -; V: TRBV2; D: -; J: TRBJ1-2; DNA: TGTGCCAGCAGTGGGGCGCAGGATAACTATGGCTACACCTTC; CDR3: CASSGAQDNYGYTF
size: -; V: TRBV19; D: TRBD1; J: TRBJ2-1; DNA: TGTGCCAGTACCTCCGGGACAGCCCCGTACAATGAGCAGTTCTTC; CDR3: CASTSGTAPYNEQFF
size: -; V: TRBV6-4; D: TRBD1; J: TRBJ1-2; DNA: TGTGCCAGCAGTGACTACCGGGACAGGGGGTATGGCTACACCTTC; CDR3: CASSDYRDRGYGYTF
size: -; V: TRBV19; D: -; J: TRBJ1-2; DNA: TGTGCCAGTAGGAGGGAGGGGTTATCAAACTATGGCTACACCTTC; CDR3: CASRREGLSNYGYTF
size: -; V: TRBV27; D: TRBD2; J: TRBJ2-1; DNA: TGTGCCAGCAAGTTTTACGGAGCGGGAGGGAACAATGAGCAGTTCTTC; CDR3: CASKFYGAGGNNEQFF
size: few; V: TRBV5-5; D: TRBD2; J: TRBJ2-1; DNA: TGTGCCAGCAGCCGACTAGCAGAGGAATACAATGAGCAGTTCTTC; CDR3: CASSRLAEEYNEQFF
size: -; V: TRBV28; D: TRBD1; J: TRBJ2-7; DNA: TGTGCCAGCAGTCTCCCGGGACAGGGCTTATACGAGCAGTACTTC; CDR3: CASSLPGQGLYEQYF
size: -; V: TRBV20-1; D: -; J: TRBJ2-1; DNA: TGCAGTGCTGCGGGGAGTGAGCAGTTCTTC; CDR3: CSAAGSEQFF
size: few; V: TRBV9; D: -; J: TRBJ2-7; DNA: TGTGCCAGCAGCGTATGGGACTTCTCCGAGCAGTACTTC; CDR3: CASSVWDFSEQYF
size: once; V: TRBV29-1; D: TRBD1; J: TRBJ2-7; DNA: TGCAGCGTAGGGACAGACTTCAGCTCCTACGAGCAGTACTTC; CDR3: CSVGTDFSSYEQYF
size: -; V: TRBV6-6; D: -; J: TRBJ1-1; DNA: TGTGCCAGCAGCCCCCTTACCGGGGGAGTGGACACTGAAGCTTTCTTT; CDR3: CASSPLTGGVDTEAFF
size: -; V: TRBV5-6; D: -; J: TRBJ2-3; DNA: TGTGCCAGCAGCTTGTCTGGCGGGTCTAGCACAGATACGCAGTATTTT; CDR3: CASSLSGGSSTDTQYF
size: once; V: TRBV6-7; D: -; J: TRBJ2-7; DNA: TGTGCCAATATCAGGGGTGGGGTTGTGGGCGAGCAGTACTTC; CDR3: CANIRGGVVGEQYF
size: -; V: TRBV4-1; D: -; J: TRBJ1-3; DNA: TGCGCCAGCAGCCAAGATGAGAGGTTCTCTGGAAACACCATATATTTT; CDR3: CASSQDERFSGNTIYF
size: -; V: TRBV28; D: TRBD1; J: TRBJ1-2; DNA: TGTGCCAGCAGTTTAGCTGAGGATTTGAGAGGGGGCTCTATGGCTACACTGAACTTC; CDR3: CASSLAEDLRGGSMATLNF
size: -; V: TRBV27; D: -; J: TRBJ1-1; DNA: TGTGCCAGCGGGCGGGTCGGTTACACTGAAGCTTTCTTT; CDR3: CASGRVGYTEAFF
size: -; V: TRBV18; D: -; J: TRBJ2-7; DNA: TGTGCCAGCTCACCAGATCAGCGGGCCTACGAGCAGTACTTC; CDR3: CASSPDQRAYEQYF
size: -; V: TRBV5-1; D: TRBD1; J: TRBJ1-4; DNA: TGCGCCAGCAGCTTAGGGGACAGGAGTAATGAAAAACTGTTTTTT; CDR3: CASSLGDRSNEKLFF
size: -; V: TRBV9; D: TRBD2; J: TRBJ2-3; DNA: TGTGCCAGCAGCGATGGGCTAGCGGTCCCGATGGATACGCAGTATTTT; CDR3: CASSDGLAVPMDTQYF
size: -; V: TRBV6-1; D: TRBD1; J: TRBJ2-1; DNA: TGTGCCAGGGACCGGGACAGCGCCTACAATGAGCAGTTCTTC; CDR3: CARDRDSAYNEQFF
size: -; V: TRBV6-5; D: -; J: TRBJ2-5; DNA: TGTGCCAGCAGTTACTCTCAGTACCAAGAGACCCAGTACTTC; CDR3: CASSYSQYQETQYF
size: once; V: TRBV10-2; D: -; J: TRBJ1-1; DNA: TGCGCCAGCAGTGGTAGGGGGAACACTGAAGCTTTCTTT; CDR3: CASSGRGNTEAFF
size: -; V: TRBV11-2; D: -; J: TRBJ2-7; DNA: TGTGCCAGCAGCTTCAGCACAGGGCCGTTGGTCTCCTACGAGCAGTACTTC; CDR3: CASSFSTGPLVSYEQYF
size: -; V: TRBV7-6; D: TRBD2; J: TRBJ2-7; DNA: TGTGCCAGCAGCTCCTTGTTAGCGGGAGGGCCCTACGAGCAGTACTTC; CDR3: CASSSLLAGGPYEQYF
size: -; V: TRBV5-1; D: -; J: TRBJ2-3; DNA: TGCGCCAGCAGCTTGGGCGGAATAGGCACAGATACGCAGTATTTT; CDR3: CASSLGGIGTDTQYF
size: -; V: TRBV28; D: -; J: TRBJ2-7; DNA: TGTGCCAGCAGTTTCGACAGCCCGCCCTACGAGCAGTACTTC; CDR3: CASSFDSPPYEQYF
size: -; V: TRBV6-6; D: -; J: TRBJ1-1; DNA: TGTGCCAGCAGTTACCTGGACAGTGAAGCTTTCTTT; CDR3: CASSYLDSEAFF
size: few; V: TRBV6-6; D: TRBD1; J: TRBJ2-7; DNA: TGTGCCAGCAGTCGCCCCGGGACAGACTCCTACGAGCAGTACTTC; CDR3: CASSRPGTDSYEQYF
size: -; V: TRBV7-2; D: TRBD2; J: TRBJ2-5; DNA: TGTGCCAGCAGCTTAGGGCTCCGGACTAGCCTACAAGAGACCCAGTACTTC; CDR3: CASSLGLRTSLQETQYF
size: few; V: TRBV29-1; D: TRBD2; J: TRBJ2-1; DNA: TGCAGCGTAGTACGGACTAGCGGGTACGAGCAGTTCTTC; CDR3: CSVVRTSGYEQFF
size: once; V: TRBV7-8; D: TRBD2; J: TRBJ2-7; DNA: TGTGCCAGCAGCTTGGGACTAGCGGCTGGATACGAGCAGTACTTC; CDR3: CASSLGLAAGYEQYF
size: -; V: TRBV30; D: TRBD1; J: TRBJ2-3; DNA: TGTGCCTGGAGTGACGGACAGGGGCCTCCTAGCACAGATACGCAGTATTTT; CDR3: CAWSDGQGPPSTDTQYF
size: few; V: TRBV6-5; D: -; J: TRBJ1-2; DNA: TGTGCCAGCAGCACCCGGGAGGCCTATGGCTACACCTTC; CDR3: CASSTREAYGYTF
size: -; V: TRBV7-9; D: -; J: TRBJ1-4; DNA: TGTGCCAGCAGCTTAGGGGGACACCCACTGTTTTTT; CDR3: CASSLGGHPLFF
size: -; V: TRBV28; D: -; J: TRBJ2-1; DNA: TGTGCCAGCAGTCTAGGGGGTATGCAGTTCTTC; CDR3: CASSLGGMQFF
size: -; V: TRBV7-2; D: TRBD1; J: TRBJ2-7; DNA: TGTGCCAGCAGCCGACAGGGGGCTGGCGAGCAGTACTTC; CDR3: CASSRQGAGEQYF
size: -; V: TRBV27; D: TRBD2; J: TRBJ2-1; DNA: TGTGCCAGCAGCCTTTTCCCGGGACTAGCGGGACTAGTATCCTACAATGAGCAGTTCTTC; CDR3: CASSLFPGLAGLVSYNEQFF
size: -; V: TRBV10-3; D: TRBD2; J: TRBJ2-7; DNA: TGTGCCATCAGTGAGTCGATAAGGCGGGAGGATAACTACGAGCAGTACTTC; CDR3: CAISESIRREDNYEQYF
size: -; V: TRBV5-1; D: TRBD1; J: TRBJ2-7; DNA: TGCGCCAGCAGCTCTGACGGGACAGCCTACGAGCAGTACTTC; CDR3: CASSSDGTAYEQYF
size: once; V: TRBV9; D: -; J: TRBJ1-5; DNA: TGTGCCAGCAGCGTAACAGGTAGCAATCAGCCCCAGCATTTT; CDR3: CASSVTGSNQPQHF
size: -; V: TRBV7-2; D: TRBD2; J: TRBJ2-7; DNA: TGTGCCAGCAGCTTACGGGTAGCGGGAGGCCGCAGCTCCTACGAGCAGTACTTC; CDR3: CASSLRVAGGRSSYEQYF
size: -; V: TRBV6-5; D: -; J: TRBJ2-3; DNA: TGTGCCAGCAGCCCGGACTCCGATACGCAGTATTTT; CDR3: CASSPDSDTQYF
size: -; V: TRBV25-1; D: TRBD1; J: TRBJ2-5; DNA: TGTGCCAGCAGTGAGAGGACAGGGCGGGAGACCCAGTACTTC; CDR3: CASSERTGRETQYF
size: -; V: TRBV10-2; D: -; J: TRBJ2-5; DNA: TGCGCCAGCAGTGATCTAACGGGAGAAGAGACCCAGTACTTC; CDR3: CASSDLTGEETQYF
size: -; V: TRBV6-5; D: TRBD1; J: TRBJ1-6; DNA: TGTGCCAGCAGGAACAGGGGGTGGAGTAATTCACCCCTCCACTTT; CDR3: CASRNRGWSNSPLHF
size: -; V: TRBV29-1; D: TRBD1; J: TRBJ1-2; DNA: TGCAGCGTTGATTTTGGGCAGGGGGCGACTGGCTACACCTTC; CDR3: CSVDFGQGATGYTF
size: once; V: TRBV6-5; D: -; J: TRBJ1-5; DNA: TGTGCCAGCAGTTACTCGTCTCGAGGCGGTCAGCCCCAGCATTTT; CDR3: CASSYSSRGGQPQHF
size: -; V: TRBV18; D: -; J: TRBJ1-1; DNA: TGTGCCAGCTCGTACAGGGATGACACTGAAGCTTTCTTT; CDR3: CASSYRDDTEAFF
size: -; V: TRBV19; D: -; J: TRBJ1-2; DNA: TGTGCCAGTACCAATCCAGGGGCGCGCGGCTATGGCTACACCTTC; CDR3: CASTNPGARGYGYTF
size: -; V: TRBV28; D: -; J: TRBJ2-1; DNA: TGTGCCAGCAGGCCAACCTGGAGTGAGCAGTTCTTC; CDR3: CASRPTWSEQFF